The 7 T cell receptor beta chains presented below share a single source sample, sequenced in a study of control samples from healthy donors and cancer patients. The assay was immunoSEQ multiplex PCR, and TCRdb's table has in-frame clones only and misses some. The sample holds about 120,000 clones; 88% are singletons and the top ten take 2.3%. Sequenced input: blood. Source of these receptors: a woman aged 70-85 years in good health.

The V gene is TRBV7-3, the J gene TRBJ1-1; tentative D call: TRBD1 (6 bases). The V gene's germline CDR1 is SGHTA and CDR2 FQGTGA. There are 12 residues in the CDR3. Trimming pared 5 bases from V and 5 bases from J, leaving 9 bases between. Here the CDR3 reads CASSPRGTEAFF. The CDR3 bases are TGTGCCAGCAGCCCAAGGGGGACTGAAGCTTTCTTT. The full variable domain, its missing parts supplied by reference TRBV7-3 and TRBJ1-1, is GAGVSQTPSNKVTEKGKYVELRCDPISGHTALYWYRQSLGQGPEFLIYFQGTGAADDSGLPNDRFFAVRPEGSVSTLKIQRTERGDSAVYLCASSPRGTEAFFGQGTRLTVV.

The chain couples TRBV7-6 to TRBJ2-7; D is ambiguous. Trimming took off 1 base at V and 1 base at J, with 14 bases between the two ends. This CDR3 spans 16 amino acids. Looked up from germline, CDR1 is SGHVS and CDR2 is FNYEAQ. The CDR3 coding sequence is TGTGCCAGCAGCTTAGTTGGCAGCTTTGGGTCCTACGAGCAGTACTTC. This codes for CASSLVGSFGSYEQYF.

The genes are TRBV2 and TRBJ1-2; 8 bases are a match to TRBD1. The CDR3 consists of 16 residues. Germline lookup yields CDR1 SNHLY and CDR2 FYNNEI. The ends lost 6 bases at V and 5 bases at J; junction bases unmatched: 14. In DNA, the CDR3 is TGTGCCAGCAGCAAGGACCGACAGGGGTTAGGGTATGGCTACACCTTC. Translation gives CASSKDRQGLGYGYTF.

The rearrangement uses TRBV18 and TRBJ1-5, with 11 bases identical to TRBD1. J gave up 7 bases and V 1 base, and 15 bases lay outside the gene matches. The CDR3 consists of 19 residues. Germline V CDR1 and CDR2: KGHSH, LQKENI. The CDR3 loop reads CASSPQDLYAGQGGQPQHF. CDR3 sequence (DNA): TGTGCCAGCTCACCACAGGATCTCTATGCGGGACAGGGGGGCCAGCCCCAGCATTTT. The whole variable domain, filled in from reference TRBV18 and TRBJ1-5, reads NAGVMQNPRHLVRRRGQEARLRCSPMKGHSHVYWYRQLPEEGLKFMVYLQKENIIDESGMPKERFSAEFPKEGPSILRIQQVVRGDSAAYFCASSPQDLYAGQGGQPQHFGDGTRLSIL.

This clone has at least ten counts. The chain joins TRBV4-2 to TRBJ1-3; D remains ambiguous. V lost 0 bases and J 3 bases, leaving 6 bases between the germline ends. The CDR3 runs 14 residues. Germline CDR1 is LGHNA and CDR2 is YNFKEQ. The CDR3 DNA is TGTGCCAGCAGCCAAGATGAAGGTGGAAACACCATATATTTT. Translating it yields CASSQDEGGNTIYF.

This clone is a singleton in its sample. The V and J genes are TRBV27 and TRBJ2-7; weak D call: TRBD2 (5 bases). The germline CDR1 and CDR2 sequences are MNHEY and SMNVEV (reference sequence). Trimming took off 4 bases at V and 7 bases at J, with 20 bases between the two ends. The CDR3 consists of 15 residues. The CDR3 loop reads CASSYRAYRGYEQYF. The CDR3 bases are TGTGCCAGCAGTTATCGCGCGTACCGGGGTTATGAGCAGTACTTC.

The chain is built from TRBV12-3 or TRBV12-4 and TRBJ1-1; D may be TRBD1 (6 bases). Trimming shortened V by 8 bases and J by 7 bases, and 17 bases separated the two germline ends. This CDR3 spans 13 amino acids. CDR3 nucleotide sequence: TGTGCCAGCCGGAGGGGGGACTGGGGTGAAGCTTTCTTT. It encodes CASRRGDWGEAFF.